The 19 T cell receptor beta chains listed next were all sequenced from one sample in a study of T-cell reconstitution after alpha-beta-depleted transplantation in children. Library preparation (for TCRbeta) was performed with unique molecular identifiers. In TCRdb, the PCR reads were re-called with MiXCR into one record per CDR3 protein. The sample consists of around 600,000 distinct CDR3 sequences, about 10% of them appearing once. The source material was PBMCs from the stem cell graft donor, sampled from the stem cell graft. The receptors were gathered from a human donor who donated a stem cell graft to a child with acute myeloid leukemia.

This clonotype was observed many times. This chain joins TRBV7-2 and TRBJ2-1; a weak D match, TRBD2 (6 bases). The CDR3 spans 14 residues. Germline CDR1 is SGHTA and CDR2 is FQGNSA. With 5 bases removed from V and 8 bases from J, the gap between germline ends came to 16 bases. DNA for the CDR3: TGTGCCAGCAGCCCCGAGGGACTTGGCGATGAGCAGTTCTTC. Its protein is CASSPEGLGDEQFF.

There are many counts of this clonotype. V usage is TRBV5-1 and J usage is TRBJ2-1; 10 bases match TRBD1. Germline V gives CDR1 SGHRS, CDR2 YFSETQ. The junction had 7 bases not matched to a gene; V was cut back by 5 bases and J by 5 bases. This CDR3 is built from 15 residues. The DNA of the CDR3 is TGCGCCAGCAGATACGGGACAGGGGCGCACAATGAGCAGTTCTTC. Its protein product is CASRYGTGAHNEQFF.

J is TRBJ2-1 and V is TRBV20-1; D remains unclear. Germline V gives CDR1 DFQATT, CDR2 SNEGSKA (reference sequence). V lost 0 bases and J lost 10, with 19 bases in between. This CDR3 has 15 amino acids. The CDR3 DNA reads TGCAGTGCTAGAGACGGCGCGACCCCAAGAGAAGAGCAGTTCTTC. Translated: CSARDGATPREEQFF.

V is TRBV6-1 and J is TRBJ1-4, with TRBD1 as a possible D gene (6 bases). This CDR3 comprises 13 residues. The V gene's germline CDR1 is MNHNS and CDR2 SASEGT. Deletions cut 8 bases from V and 10 bases from J, with 17 bases between. CDR3 coding DNA: TGTGCCAGCCATGGACAGATCTGCCGAAAACTGTTTTTT. Its translation: CASHGQICRKLFF.

This clonotype showed up many times. The chain combines TRBV29-1 with TRBJ2-3, with 7 bases lining up with TRBD2. This CDR3 has 13 residues. Germline V gives CDR1 SQVTM, CDR2 ANQGSEA. V lost 7 bases to trimming and J lost 6 bases; unmatched junction nucleotides: 10. The CDR3 sequence: CSARGGSGDTQYF. The CDR3 nucleotides read TGCAGCGCCCGAGGTGGTAGCGGGGATACGCAGTATTTT.

Of note for this clonotype: At one of its ends the junction is not consistent with the germline gene, which may arise from a read error. This chain joins TRBV14 and TRBJ2-1; 7 bases line up with TRBD1. The germline V gene encodes CDR1 SGHDN and CDR2 FVKESK. CDR3 size: 16 residues. DNA for the CDR3: TGTGCCAGCAGCGAAGAAGGGGGCAGCTCCTACAATGAGCAGTTCTTC. Amino acids: CASSEEGGSSYNEQFF. The complete variable domain, with remaining parts taken from reference TRBV14 and TRBJ2-1, reads EAGVTQFPSHSVIEKGQTVTLRCDPISGHDNLYWYRRVMGKEIKFLLHFVKESKQDESGMPNNRFLAERTGGTYSTLKVQPAELEDSGVYFCASSEEGGSSYNEQFFGPGTRLTVL.

The V gene is TRBV29-1, the J gene TRBJ2-1; TRBD2 matches at 8 bases. CDR1 SQVTM and CDR2 ANQGSEA come from the germline V gene. After removal of 8 bases from V and 9 bases from J, the junction contained 12 bases not matched to a gene. This CDR3 has 13 residues. CDR3 bases: TGCAGCACCAAAGCGGGAGAACGGGCTGAGCAGTTCTTC. Protein product: CSTKAGERAEQFF.

The chain links TRBV28 to TRBJ2-1, with 12 bases lining up with TRBD2. This CDR3 has 15 amino acids. V lost 5 bases to trimming and J lost 8 bases; unmatched junction nucleotides: 7. Germline lookup yields CDR1 MDHEN and CDR2 SYDVKM. CDR3 protein: CASSPLAGGIDEQFF. The CDR3 DNA sequence: TGTGCCAGCAGTCCGCTAGCGGGAGGGATCGATGAGCAGTTCTTC.

This clonotype was observed a few times. The chain recombines TRBV5-1 with TRBJ2-6; D not resolved. Germline CDR1 and CDR2: SGHRS and YFSETQ. CDR3 size: 16 residues. Trimming removed 4 bases at V and 0 bases at J, with 11 bases between. CDR3 DNA sequence: TGCGCCAGCAGCGCCAATCTGGGCTCTGGGGCCAACGTCCTGACTTTC. Residues: CASSANLGSGANVLTF.

This clonotype was seen at least ten times. V usage is TRBV20-1 and J usage is TRBJ2-7; a weak D match, TRBD1 (6 bases). CDR3 length: 14 amino acids. V lost 0 bases, J lost 2 bases, and 11 bases lay in between. From germline, CDR1 is DFQATT and CDR2 SNEGSKA (reference sequence). In nucleotides, the CDR3 is TGCAGTGCTAGAGATGTGACAGGTACCTACGAGCAGTACTTC. Protein product: CSARDVTGTYEQYF.

This clonotype has a handful of counts. Written as DNA, the CDR3 is TGTGCCAGCAGTTTCACAACTAGCGGGAGGCTCAATGAGCAGTTCTTC. Translation: CASSFTTSGRLNEQFF. The chain employs TRBV27 and TRBJ2-1; 12 nucleotides line up with TRBD2. The germline V gene has CDR1 MNHEY and CDR2 SMNVEV (reference sequence). There are 16 residues in the CDR3. V dropped 3 bases and J dropped 6; count of bases not matched to a gene: 6.

This clonotype came up many times. This chain uses TRBV6-1 with TRBJ2-6; D is ambiguous. From germline, CDR1 is MNHNS and CDR2 SASEGT. Trimming shortened V by 4 bases and J by 2 bases, and 9 bases separated the two germline ends. The length of the CDR3 is 15 residues. Here the CDR3 reads CASSGRGAGANVLTF. The CDR3 DNA reads TGTGCCAGCAGTGGTCGAGGTGCTGGGGCCAACGTCCTGACTTTC.

The J gene is TRBJ2-5, the V gene TRBV9; tentative D call: TRBD1 (5 bases). The CDR3 length is 14 residues. The germline CDR1 and CDR2 sequences are SGDLS and YYNGEE. With 0 bases removed from V and 6 bases from J, the gap between germline ends came to 12 bases. In DNA, the CDR3 is TGTGCCAGCAGCGTAGAAAGGGGCGCGAAGACCCAGTACTTC. Translating gives CASSVERGAKTQYF. The full variable domain, its missing parts supplied by reference TRBV9 and TRBJ2-5, is DSGVTQTPKHLITATGQRVTLRCSPRSGDLSVYWYQQSLDQGLQFLIQYYNGEERAKGNILERFSAQQFPDLHSELNLSSLELGDSALYFCASSVERGAKTQYFGPGTRLLVL.

This clonotype was recorded at least ten times. The chain joins TRBV5-4 to TRBJ2-1; 8 bases line up with TRBD1. This CDR3 is built from 15 residues. Germline CDR1 reads SGHNT; CDR2 reads YYREEE (reference sequence). V was clipped by 1 base and J by 3 bases; unmatched bases: 3. CDR3 in amino acids: CASSLRDRFYNEQFF. CDR3 nucleotides: TGTGCCAGCAGCTTGCGGGACAGGTTCTACAATGAGCAGTTCTTC.

This clonotype was counted ten times or more. The V call is TRBV6-5, the J call TRBJ2-1; 7 nucleotides match TRBD2. Germline CDR1 reads MNHEY; CDR2 reads SVGAGI. Trimming cost V 2 bases and J 2 bases; bases outside gene matches: 3. The CDR3 loop spans 15 amino acids. The CDR3 is CASSYGGRAYNEQFF. In nucleotides, the CDR3 is TGTGCCAGCAGTTACGGGGGGAGGGCCTACAATGAGCAGTTCTTC.

The sample holds many counts of this clonotype. The chain employs TRBV28 and TRBJ1-4; the match to TRBD1 covers 8 bases. V trimming: 7 bases; J trimming: 8 bases; junction bases outside the gene matches: 9. This CDR3 is built from 14 residues. CDR1 MDHEN and CDR2 SYDVKM come from the germline V gene. The chain's CDR3 is CASKSGTGGEKLFF. In DNA, the CDR3 is TGTGCCAGCAAATCAGGGACAGGAGGGGAAAAACTGTTTTTT.

The chain couples TRBV20-1 to TRBJ2-3; D is unresolved. The germline V gene has CDR1 DFQATT and CDR2 SNEGSKA (reference sequence). V was cut by 0 bases and J by 2 bases, with 18 bases left in between. The CDR3 loop spans 17 amino acids. The CDR3 nucleotides are TGCAGTGCTAGAGACTCCACGGTCAGCATTCTCACAGATACGCAGTATTTT. Amino acid sequence: CSARDSTVSILTDTQYF.

This clonotype was counted only a few times. The genes are TRBV19 and TRBJ2-1, with TRBD2 matching 11 bases. The CDR3 has 17 amino acids. V was clipped by 5 bases and J by 0 bases; unmatched bases: 6. Looked up from germline, CDR1 is LNHDA and CDR2 is SQIVND (reference sequence). CDR3 sequence reads: CASSPTSGRSSYNEQFF. The CDR3, as DNA: TGTGCCAGTAGTCCCACTAGCGGGAGAAGCTCCTACAATGAGCAGTTCTTC.

This clonotype has a handful of counts. V is TRBV29-1 and J is TRBJ2-3, with 8 bases lining up with TRBD2. Trimming removed 5 bases from V and 5 bases from J; junction bases left unmatched: 6. Per the germline V gene, CDR1 is SQVTM and CDR2 is ANQGSEA. CDR3 size: 13 residues. This CDR3 is CSVNREGGDTQYF. The CDR3 DNA follows: TGCAGCGTTAACCGGGAGGGGGGAGATACGCAGTATTTT.